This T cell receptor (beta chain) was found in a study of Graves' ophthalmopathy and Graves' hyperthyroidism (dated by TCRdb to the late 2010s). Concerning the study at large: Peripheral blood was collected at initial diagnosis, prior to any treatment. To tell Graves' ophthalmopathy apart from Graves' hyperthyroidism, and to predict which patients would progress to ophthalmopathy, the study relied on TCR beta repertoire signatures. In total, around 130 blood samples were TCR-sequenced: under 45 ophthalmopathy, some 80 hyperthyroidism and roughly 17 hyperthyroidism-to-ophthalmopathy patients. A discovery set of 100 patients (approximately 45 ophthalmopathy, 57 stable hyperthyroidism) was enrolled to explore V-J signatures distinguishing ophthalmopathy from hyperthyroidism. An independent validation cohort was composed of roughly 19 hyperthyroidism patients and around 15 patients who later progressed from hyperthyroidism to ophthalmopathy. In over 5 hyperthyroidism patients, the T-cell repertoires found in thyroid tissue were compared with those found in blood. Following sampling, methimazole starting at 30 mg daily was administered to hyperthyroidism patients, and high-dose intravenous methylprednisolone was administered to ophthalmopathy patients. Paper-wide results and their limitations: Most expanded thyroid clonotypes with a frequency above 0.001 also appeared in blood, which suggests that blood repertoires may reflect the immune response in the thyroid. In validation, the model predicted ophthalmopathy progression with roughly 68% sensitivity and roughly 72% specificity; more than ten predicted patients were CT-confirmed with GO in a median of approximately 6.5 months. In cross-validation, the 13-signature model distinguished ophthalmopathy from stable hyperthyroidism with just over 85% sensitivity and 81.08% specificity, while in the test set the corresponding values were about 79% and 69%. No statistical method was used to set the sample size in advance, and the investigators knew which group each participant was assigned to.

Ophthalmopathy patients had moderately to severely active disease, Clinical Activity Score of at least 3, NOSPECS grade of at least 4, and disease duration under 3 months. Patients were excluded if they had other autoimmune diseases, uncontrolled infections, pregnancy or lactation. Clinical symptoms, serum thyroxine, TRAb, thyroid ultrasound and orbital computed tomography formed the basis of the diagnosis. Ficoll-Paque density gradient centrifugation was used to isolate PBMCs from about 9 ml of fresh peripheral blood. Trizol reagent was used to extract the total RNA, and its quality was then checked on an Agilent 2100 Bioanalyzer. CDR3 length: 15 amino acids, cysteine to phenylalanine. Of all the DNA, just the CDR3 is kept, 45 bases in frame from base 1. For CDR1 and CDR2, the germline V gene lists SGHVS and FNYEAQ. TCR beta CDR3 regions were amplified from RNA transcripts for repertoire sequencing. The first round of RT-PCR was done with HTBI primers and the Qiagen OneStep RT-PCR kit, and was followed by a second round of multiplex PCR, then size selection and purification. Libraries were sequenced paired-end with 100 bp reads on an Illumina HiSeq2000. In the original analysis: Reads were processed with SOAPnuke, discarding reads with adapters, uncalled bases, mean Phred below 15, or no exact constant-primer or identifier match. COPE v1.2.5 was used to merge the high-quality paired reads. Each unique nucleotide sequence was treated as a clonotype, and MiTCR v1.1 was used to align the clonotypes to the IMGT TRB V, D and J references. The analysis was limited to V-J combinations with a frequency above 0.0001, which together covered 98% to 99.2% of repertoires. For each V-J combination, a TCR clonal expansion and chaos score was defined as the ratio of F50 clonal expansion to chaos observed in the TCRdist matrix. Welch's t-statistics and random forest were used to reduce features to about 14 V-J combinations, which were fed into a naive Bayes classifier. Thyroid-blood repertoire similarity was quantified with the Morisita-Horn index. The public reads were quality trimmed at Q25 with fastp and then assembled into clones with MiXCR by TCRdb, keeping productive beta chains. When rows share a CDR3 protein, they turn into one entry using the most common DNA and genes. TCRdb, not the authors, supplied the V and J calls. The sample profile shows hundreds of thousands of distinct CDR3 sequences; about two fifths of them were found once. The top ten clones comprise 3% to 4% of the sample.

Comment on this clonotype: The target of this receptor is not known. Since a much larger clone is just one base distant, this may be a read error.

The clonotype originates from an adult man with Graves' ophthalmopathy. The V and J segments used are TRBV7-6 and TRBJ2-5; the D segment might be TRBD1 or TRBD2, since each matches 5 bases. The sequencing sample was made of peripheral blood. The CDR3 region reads CASSSTERDQGTQYF. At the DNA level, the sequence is TGTGCCAGCAGCTCAACGGAGAGGGACCAAGGGACCCAGTACTTC.